The 28 T cell receptor beta chains below were found in one sample sequenced in a study of T-cell memory formation after mild COVID-19 (dated by TCRdb to the early 2020s). Library preparation used 5' RACE. The sequencer was an Illumina NovaSeq 6000. TCRdb itself trimmed the public reads at Q25 with fastp, ran MiXCR and retained productive beta chains. Each CDR3 protein appears once, grouped with its most common genes and DNA. The sample profile shows 500,000 to 650,000 distinct CDR3 sequences; roughly a fifth of them were found once. The ten top clones hold about 8.7% of the sample. The sample taken for sequencing was PBMCs or a T cell subset sorted from them (not recorded which). These receptors originate from an adult woman who had mild COVID-19 (a few samples of this study predate the infection). The sample titles of this study are shuffled in the database, so cell type and time point are left out; the donor was told from shared clones.

Only a few counts were recorded for this clonotype. The chain employs TRBV5-5 and TRBJ2-1; TRBD1 might be the D (6 bases). CDR1 is SGHKS, CDR2 YYEKEE, per germline (reference sequence). V was cut by 6 bases and J by 9 bases, with 22 bases left in between. This CDR3 spans 15 amino acids. The CDR3 reads CASTLGPGDTIEQFF. The DNA for the CDR3 is TGTGCCAGCACCTTAGGGCCAGGGGATACAATTGAGCAGTTCTTC.

Details on this clonotype: A junction boundary mismatches the germline segment, possibly from a read error. The V gene is TRBV4-2, the J gene TRBJ2-4, with TRBD1 matching 10 bases. Germline V CDR1 and CDR2: LGHNA, YNFKEQ. The CDR3 is 13 amino acids. CDR3 nucleotide sequence: TGTGCCAGCAGCCAGACAGGGGGCGCGGTTAGGAACTTC. Its translation is CASSQTGGAVRNF.

This clonotype was seen more than once but under ten times. The chain employs TRBV12-3 or TRBV12-4 and TRBJ2-5, with 9 bases that match TRBD1. The J segment lost 0 bases and the V segment lost 4 bases, leaving 3 bases of the junction unmatched. The CDR3 is made up of 15 amino acids. The DNA for the CDR3 is TGTGCCAGCAGTTCGACAGGGGGGAACCAAGAGACCCAGTACTTC. Translating gives CASSSTGGNQETQYF.

V usage is TRBV7-8 and J usage is TRBJ2-3; D perhaps matches TRBD2 (5 bases). The CDR3 has 15 residues. V lost 2 bases and J lost 4, with 13 bases in between. Germline V gives CDR1 SGHVS, CDR2 FQNEAQ. The DNA of the CDR3 is TGTGCCAGCAGCTTACTAGCAACTTTTTCAGATACGCAGTATTTT. It yields the protein CASSLLATFSDTQYF.

The rearrangement links TRBV6-5 to TRBJ1-5; no firm D call. The CDR3 sequence is 15 residues long. V dropped 5 bases and J dropped 2 bases, with 13 bases sitting between them. Germline V gives CDR1 MNHEY, CDR2 SVGAGI. The CDR3 loop is CASSASWMGNQPQHF. The CDR3 DNA sequence: TGTGCCAGCAGTGCTAGCTGGATGGGCAATCAGCCCCAGCATTTT.

This clonotype was found a few times. CDR3 residues: CATSEQVNQPQHF. The CDR3 DNA reads as TGTGCCACCAGTGAACAGGTCAATCAGCCCCAGCATTTT. J is TRBJ1-5 and V is TRBV24-1; maybe TRBD1 (5 bases). The CDR3 is 13 residues long. The germline CDR1 and CDR2 sequences are KGHDR and SFDVKD. Trimming stripped 4 bases from V and 3 bases from J, with 6 bases between.

The genes are TRBV5-6 and TRBJ1-1; a weak D match, TRBD1 (6 bases). The CDR3 extends over 14 amino acids. Per germline, CDR1 SGHDT and CDR2 YYEEEE. The ends were cut back, 3 bases at V and 5 bases at J, with 14 bases in the middle. CDR3 DNA: TGTGCCAGCAGCTGGGGAAGGGGGGAGACTGAAGCTTTCTTT. This translates into CASSWGRGETEAFF. Looking up the rest from reference TRBV5-6 and TRBJ1-1 gives the full variable domain: DAGVTQSPTHLIKTRGQQVTLRCSPKSGHDTVSWYQQALGQGPQFIFQYYEEEERQRGNFPDRFSGHQFPNYSSELNVNALLLGDSALYLCASSWGRGETEAFFGQGTRLTVV.

This clonotype has a handful of counts. The chain combines TRBV15 with TRBJ2-2; TRBD2 might be the D (5 bases). Trimming took off 5 bases at V and 3 bases at J, with 7 bases between the two ends. Germline CDR1 is LNHNV and CDR2 is YYDKDF (reference sequence). The length of the CDR3 is 13 residues. Here the CDR3 DNA reads TGTGCCACCAGCGCCGGGGACACCGGGGAGCTGTTTTTT. Amino acid sequence: CATSAGDTGELFF.

The chain uses TRBV28 and TRBJ1-1, with D perhaps matching TRBD1 (5 bases). CDR3 length equals 12 residues. Trimming removed 10 bases from V and 1 base from J, with 10 bases in between. Germline V gene data show CDR1 as MDHEN and CDR2 as SYDVKM. The CDR3 nucleotides are TGTGCCATCAACGGGGGGAACACTGAAGCTTTCTTT. It codes for CAINGGNTEAFF.

This clonotype has a handful of counts. V gene TRBV29-1 combines with J gene TRBJ1-4; D unclear. CDR3 length: 13 amino acids. V was shortened by 4 bases and J by 0 bases, with 6 bases between the two germline ends. Germline V gene sequence: CDR1 SQVTM, CDR2 ANQGSEA. Here the CDR3 DNA reads TGCAGCGTTGCGCTCGCAACTAATGAAAAACTGTTTTTT. Translating it yields CSVALATNEKLFF.

This clonotype was found a few times. The V call is TRBV11-2, the J call TRBJ2-3; 10 bases are a match to TRBD2. The ends lost 5 bases at V and 4 bases at J; junction bases unmatched: 9. This CDR3 comprises 16 residues. Germline CDR1 reads SGHAT; CDR2 reads FQNNGV. The DNA of the CDR3 is TGTGCCAGCAGCGTGGTAGCGGGAGGATCCGCAGATACGCAGTATTTT. Its protein product is CASSVVAGGSADTQYF.

The chain recombines TRBV10-3 with TRBJ1-4, with D tentatively TRBD1 (5 bases). The germline CDR1 and CDR2 sequences are ENHRY and SYGVKD. This CDR3 contains 16 residues. V lost 5 bases, J lost 0 bases, and 13 bases lay in between. DNA for the CDR3: TGTGCCATCAGTCCCGGGACCTTTACAACTAATGAAAAACTGTTTTTT. Protein sequence: CAISPGTFTTNEKLFF.

This clonotype has only a few counts. V gene TRBV12-5 combines with J gene TRBJ2-1; 7 bases agree with TRBD2. The CDR3 length is 17 residues. The junction had 12 bases not matched to a gene; V was cut back by 3 bases and J by 4 bases. The germline V gene has CDR1 LGHNT and CDR2 FRNRAP. CDR3: CASGFYPTREGYNEQFF. CDR3 in DNA: TGTGCTAGTGGTTTCTACCCGACTAGGGAGGGTTACAATGAGCAGTTCTTC.

The rearrangement joins TRBV12-3 or TRBV12-4 to TRBJ2-5, with D maybe TRBD1 (5 bases). V lost 6 bases to trimming and J lost 7 bases, with 18 bases between them. This CDR3 has 14 amino acids. CDR3 sequence: CASRPGPGQGTQYF. The DNA for the CDR3 is TGTGCCAGCAGACCGGGTCCCGGGCAGGGGACCCAGTACTTC.

V and J are TRBV19 and TRBJ2-7, with 10 nucleotides matching TRBD1. The CDR3 is made up of 14 amino acids. The V gene end was trimmed by 5 bases and the J gene end by 5 bases; junction bases not matched to a gene: 6. The germline CDR1 and CDR2 sequences are LNHDA and SQIVND (reference sequence). The CDR3: CASSFGTGDNEQYF. CDR3 bases: TGTGCCAGTAGTTTTGGGACAGGGGACAACGAGCAGTACTTC.

This rearrangement joins TRBV7-9 to TRBJ2-5; 10 nucleotides match TRBD1. V lost 5 bases to trimming and J lost 3 bases; unmatched junction nucleotides: 6. Per germline, CDR1 SEHNR and CDR2 FQNEAQ (reference sequence). The length of the CDR3 is 15 residues. CDR3 coding DNA: TGTGCCAGCAGCCCCAGGGACAGGGGAGAAGAGACCCAGTACTTC. Protein product: CASSPRDRGEETQYF.

The chain's CDR3 is CATSDPGTVDTQYF. The CDR3 nucleotides read TGTGCCACCAGTGACCCCGGGACAGTAGATACGCAGTATTTT. V usage is TRBV24-1 and J usage is TRBJ2-3, with TRBD1 identical over 7 bases. The length of the CDR3 is 14 residues. V lost 4 bases to trimming and J lost 5 bases; unmatched junction nucleotides: 5. Germline V gene data show CDR1 as KGHDR and CDR2 as SFDVKD.

CDR3 in DNA: TGTGCCAGCAGCCTTCGGCAGGCTGGATCACCCCTCCACTTT. This gives the protein CASSLRQAGSPLHF. V is TRBV7-3 and J is TRBJ1-6; D not resolved. The CDR3 contains 14 residues. Per the germline V gene, CDR1 is SGHTA and CDR2 is FQGTGA. The ends were cut back, 5 bases at V and 10 bases at J, with 15 bases in the middle.

The chain joins TRBV13 to TRBJ2-1; D not resolved. Germline CDR1 is PRHDT and CDR2 is FYEKMQ (reference sequence). The CDR3 has 13 residues. The ends were cut back, 7 bases at V and 2 bases at J, with 9 bases in the middle. DNA for the CDR3: TGTGCCAGCAACAGACAAGCCTACAATGAGCAGTTCTTC. It encodes CASNRQAYNEQFF.

The chain is built from TRBV5-6 and TRBJ2-7; D is perhaps TRBD2 (6 bases). Trimming removed 7 bases from V and 9 bases from J, with 23 bases in between. In germline, CDR1 is SGHDT, CDR2 YYEEEE. The CDR3 runs 14 residues. The CDR3 spells CASGLGEVSQGQYF. Here the CDR3 DNA reads TGTGCCAGCGGCCTGGGGGAGGTCTCGCAAGGGCAGTACTTC.

The chain has TRBV6-1 and TRBJ2-7; the D is unclear. CDR3 length: 13 amino acids. Per germline, CDR1 MNHNS and CDR2 SASEGT. The V and J ends lost 7 bases and 0 bases respectively, with 10 bases between them. In DNA, the CDR3 is TGTGCCAGCATCCCGGGTCTCTCCTACGAGCAGTACTTC. Its translation is CASIPGLSYEQYF.

This CDR3 is CASRHDRGPNTEAFF. The CDR3 DNA follows: TGTGCCAGCAGACACGACAGGGGCCCGAACACTGAAGCTTTCTTT. The rearrangement joins TRBV6-5 to TRBJ1-1; 8 nucleotides match TRBD1. This CDR3 is 15 amino acids long. The ends lost 6 bases at V and 1 base at J; junction bases unmatched: 7. Germline values: CDR1 MNHEY, CDR2 SVGAGI.

This clonotype was recorded at least ten times. CDR3 region: CASRGTSGSYEQYF. The CDR3 region has the DNA TGTGCCAGCAGAGGTACTAGCGGGAGCTACGAGCAGTACTTC. The J gene is TRBJ2-7, the V gene TRBV28, with 11 bases aligning to TRBD2. This CDR3 comprises 14 residues. Germline assignment: CDR1 MDHEN and CDR2 SYDVKM. Unmatched junction bases numbered 4, after V lost 6 bases and J lost 3 bases.

This clonotype was counted between two and nine times. This chain links TRBV9 with TRBJ1-1; 10 bases line up with TRBD1. V shed 0 bases, J shed 1 base, and the junction held 9 bases outside the gene matches. Germline-derived CDR1 and CDR2 are SGDLS and YYNGEE. The CDR3 has 18 amino acids. CDR3 in DNA: TGTGCCAGCAGCGTAGGGACAGGGGGGCCTAGTGAGAACACTGAAGCTTTCTTT. This translates into CASSVGTGGPSENTEAFF.

The chain has TRBV10-3 and TRBJ2-5, with D tentatively TRBD2 (6 bases). V dropped 3 bases and J dropped 5 bases, with 16 bases sitting between them. Germline CDR1 reads ENHRY; CDR2 reads SYGVKD. This CDR3 has 15 residues. Here the CDR3 DNA reads TGTGCCATCAGTGACCTGGGACTCGATTGGGAGACCCAGTACTTC. This translates into CAISDLGLDWETQYF.

The chain couples TRBV27 to TRBJ1-5, with D possibly being TRBD1 (6 bases). The germline V gene encodes CDR1 MNHEY and CDR2 SMNVEV (reference sequence). Between the trimmed V and J ends, which lost 11 bases and 7 bases, there was a span of 24 bases. CDR3 length equals 15 residues. The CDR3 is CACRGQKEGSQPQHF. CDR3 nucleotide sequence: TGTGCCTGTAGGGGACAAAAAGAGGGGAGCCAGCCCCAGCATTTT.

The chain recombines TRBV6-2 or TRBV6-3 with TRBJ2-3, with TRBD2 identical over 8 bases. Trimming at V came to 10 bases and at J to 1 base, leaving 10 bases not matched to a gene. The germline V gene encodes CDR1 MNHEY and CDR2 SVGEGT. The CDR3 consists of 15 residues. CDR3 region: CATVAAGGGTDTQYF. In nucleotides, the CDR3 is TGTGCCACCGTAGCCGCCGGGGGGGGCACAGATACGCAGTATTTT.

V gene TRBV5-1 combines with J gene TRBJ2-3, with TRBD2 matching over 7 bases. The CDR3 runs to 18 residues. Germline CDR1 reads SGHRS; CDR2 reads YFSETQ. The trim removed 0 bases at V and 4 bases at J, leaving 14 bases unmatched. This chain's CDR3 is CASSLGSSGRILSDTQYF. The DNA of the CDR3 is TGCGCCAGCAGCTTGGGGTCTAGCGGACGGATCCTCTCAGATACGCAGTATTTT.